This T cell receptor beta chain derives from a study of cytomegalovirus exposure and HLA in healthy donors. Study findings and constraints: A prior analysis recorded that most TCR beta V segments were productive about 87% or about 30% of the time. In a later analysis, across HLA loci, associated TCR counts were highest for DRB1, lowest for HLA-C. When presence/absence was analysed, sequencing depth was taken to be roughly uniform across donors.

PCR used 60 Vbeta primers and 13 Jbeta primers. Method: immunoSEQ multiplex PCR; TCRdb's copy keeps in-frame clones and lacks some. This sample has 90,000 to 150,000 clones, with about 73% found just once. Note on this clone: Its antigen is currently unknown.

Trimming took 4 bases from V and 2 from J; bases not matched to a gene: 17. The germline V gene has CDR1 SGHRS and CDR2 YFSETQ. This CDR3 region has 19 residues. The sequence was obtained from a woman aged 30 to 39 in good health and CMV-seropositive. Material for sequencing was PBMCs. This chain connects TRBV5-1 to TRBJ1-2; 10 nucleotides line up with TRBD1. The CDR3 reads CASSGERGTGALGNYGYTF. The CDR3 DNA follows: TGCGCCAGCAGCGGGGAACGCGGGACAGGGGCACTGGGAAACTATGGCTACACCTTC.